In this sample, the clone carrying this TCR beta chain turned up a few times. Other DNA sequences from this sample encode an identical CDR3 as well. This entry comes from a study of cytomegalovirus exposure and HLA in healthy donors. PCR involved 60 Vbeta and 13 Jbeta primers. The data were produced by immunoSEQ multiplex PCR, yet TCRdb's version contains in-frame clones alone and is incomplete. The sample consists of approximately 150,000 clones, about three quarters of them appearing once. The specimen was PBMCs. The sequence was collected from a woman in her thirties or forties in good health and CMV-seropositive.

The CDR3 reads CASSEGGSNYGYTF. Here the CDR3 DNA reads TGTGCCAGCAGTGAAGGGGGCAGTAACTATGGCTACACCTTC. The chain combines TRBV2 with TRBJ1-2, with a tentative D call TRBD1 (5 bases). V was shortened by 1 base and J by 1 base, with 7 bases between the two germline ends. CDR1 is SNHLY and CDR2 is FYNNEI in the germline V gene. The CDR3 runs to 14 residues.